The 10 T cell receptor beta chains below all came from one sample that was sequenced in a study of cytomegalovirus exposure and HLA in healthy donors. This PCR relied on a set of 60 Vbeta primers and 13 Jbeta primers. Profiling relied on immunoSEQ multiplex PCR, and the TCRdb table lists in-frame clones only, not all of them. The data hold some 150,000 clones, with 70% to 80% observed a single time. Sequencing was performed on PBMCs. The source of these receptors is a human donor in good health.

This clone has just one count. V and J are TRBV2 and TRBJ1-1; D remains unclear. Between the trimmed V and J ends, which lost 2 bases and 3 bases, there was a span of 10 bases. CDR3 length: 14 residues. Looked up from germline, CDR1 is SNHLY and CDR2 is FYNNEI. The CDR3 DNA reads as TGTGCCAGCAGTGAATTCAACGGGGACACTGAAGCTTTCTTT. Translation: CASSEFNGDTEAFF.

The chain couples TRBV7-7 to TRBJ2-5; 10 bases are a match to TRBD1. Germline V CDR1 and CDR2: SSHAT, FNYEAQ (reference sequence). After removal of 1 base from V and 5 bases from J, the junction contained 1 base not matched to a gene. The CDR3 consists of 14 residues. The DNA of the CDR3 is TGTGCCAGCAGCTTAGGGACAGGGGGTGAGACCCAGTACTTC. It specifies CASSLGTGGETQYF.

The chain links TRBV27 to TRBJ2-7; 10 bases align to TRBD1. Unmatched junction bases numbered 0, after V lost 4 bases and J lost 0 bases. Germline lookup yields CDR1 MNHEY and CDR2 SMNVEV (reference sequence). CDR3 length equals 14 residues. The CDR3 region has the DNA TGTGCCAGCAGTTGGACAGGGGGCTCCTACGAGCAGTACTTC. It yields the protein CASSWTGGSYEQYF.

V usage is TRBV4-1 and J usage is TRBJ1-2; no clear D gene. V was trimmed by 0 bases and J by 4 bases, leaving 9 bases between them. The CDR3 has 14 residues. Germline V gene sequence: CDR1 MGHRA, CDR2 YSYEKL. The CDR3 DNA follows: TGCGCCAGCAGCCAAGATGGGGAGACCTATGGCTACACCTTC. Translating it yields CASSQDGETYGYTF.

This chain joins TRBV27 and TRBJ1-3, with TRBD1 matching over 8 bases. The CDR3 is made up of 15 amino acids. V gave up 5 bases and J gave up 2 bases; unmatched junction bases: 5. CDR1 and CDR2 (germline): MNHEY, SMNVEV (reference sequence). CDR3 coding DNA: TGTGCCAGCAGTCAACGGACAGGGACTGGAAACACCATATATTTT. Its translation: CASSQRTGTGNTIYF.

V usage is TRBV9 and J usage is TRBJ2-2; 8 bases align to TRBD1. Germline V CDR1 and CDR2: SGDLS, YYNGEE. J lost 6 bases, V lost 3 bases, and 7 bases had no gene match. The CDR3 is 15 amino acids. The CDR3 is CASSGPGGAAGELFF. CDR3 DNA sequence: TGTGCCAGCAGCGGACCAGGGGGCGCGGCCGGGGAGCTGTTTTTT. The variable domain in full, completed from reference TRBV9 and TRBJ2-2, reads DSGVTQTPKHLITATGQRVTLRCSPRSGDLSVYWYQQSLDQGLQFLIQYYNGEERAKGNILERFSAQQFPDLHSELNLSSLELGDSALYFCASSGPGGAAGELFFGEGSRLTVL.

This clone was seen a few times. V is TRBV28 and J is TRBJ2-7; D perhaps matches TRBD1 (6 bases). The CDR3 runs 15 residues. Germline V CDR1 and CDR2: MDHEN, SYDVKM. The V and J ends lost 3 bases and 0 bases respectively, with 12 bases between them. CDR3 loop: CASSFRGQNSYEQYF. The CDR3 bases are TGTGCCAGCAGTTTTCGCGGACAGAACTCCTACGAGCAGTACTTC.

V gene TRBV7-3 combines with J gene TRBJ2-5, with TRBD1 identical over 10 bases. J lost 5 bases, V lost 5 bases, and 5 bases had no gene match. This CDR3 has 14 residues. Germline lookup yields CDR1 SGHTA and CDR2 FQGTGA. This CDR3 is CASSRQGAGETQYF. The DNA of the CDR3 is TGTGCCAGCAGCCGACAGGGGGCGGGGGAGACCCAGTACTTC.

This chain connects TRBV7-9 to TRBJ2-3; D not resolved. V was trimmed by 2 bases and J by 0 bases, leaving 6 bases between them. This CDR3 comprises 14 residues. Germline CDR1 reads SEHNR; CDR2 reads FQNEAQ (reference sequence). The CDR3 region is CASSLIGSTDTQYF. CDR3 sequence (DNA): TGTGCCAGCAGCTTAATCGGTAGCACAGATACGCAGTATTTT.

This clone was seen a single time. This chain connects TRBV27 to TRBJ2-5; 15 bases map to TRBD2. Germline values: CDR1 MNHEY, CDR2 SMNVEV (reference sequence). This CDR3 has 15 amino acids. V was clipped by 5 bases and J by 5 bases; unmatched bases: 3. The chain's CDR3 is CASSPGTSGRETQYF. The DNA for the CDR3 is TGTGCCAGCAGTCCAGGGACTAGCGGGAGGGAGACCCAGTACTTC.